This T cell receptor beta chain came from a study of blood T cell repertoires in COVID-19. For the study at large: Samples representing acute and convalescent COVID-19 were sourced from the United States, Italy and Spain. T cells, B-cell-depleted T cells, or PBMCs supplied cDNA or gDNA.

In Cohort 3, a recovered donor had either two negative PCRs, clearance, or symptom resolution. This CDR3 has 12 amino acids. Trimming stripped 3 bases from V and 7 bases from J, with 9 bases between. The V gene's germline CDR1 is LGHDT and CDR2 YNNKEL (reference sequence). How the authors handled the data: Researchers report that nucleated cell counts were estimated from reference gene primer amplification. Libraries were prepared by immunoSEQ multiplex PCR; TCRdb keeps only in-frame clonotypes and omits some of them. That table furnishes V, J and clone size, whereas the DNA furnished D and trimming. Of around 300,000 clones listed, approximately 88% are singletons.

The V gene is TRBV3-1 (or the pseudogene TRBV3-2), the J gene TRBJ1-1; D uncertain. The sequence was collected from a woman aged 40 to 55 who had recovered from COVID-19. Sequenced input: PBMCs or T cells enriched from blood (not recorded which). The DNA of the CDR3 is TGTGCCAGCAGCCAGAATGCGATTGAAGCTTTCTTT. Translating gives CASSQNAIEAFF.